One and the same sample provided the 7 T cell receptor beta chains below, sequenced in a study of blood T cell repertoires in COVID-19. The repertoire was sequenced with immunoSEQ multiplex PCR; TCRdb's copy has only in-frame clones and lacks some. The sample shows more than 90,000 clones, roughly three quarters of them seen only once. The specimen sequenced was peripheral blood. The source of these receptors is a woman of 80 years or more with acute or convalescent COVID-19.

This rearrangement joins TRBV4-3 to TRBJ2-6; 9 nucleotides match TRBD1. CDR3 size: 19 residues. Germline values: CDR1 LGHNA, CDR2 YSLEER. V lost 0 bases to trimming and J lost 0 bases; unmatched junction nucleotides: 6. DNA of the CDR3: TGCGCCAGCAGCCAAGACCGGGGACAGGGAACCTCTGGGGCCAACGTCCTGACTTTC. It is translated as CASSQDRGQGTSGANVLTF.

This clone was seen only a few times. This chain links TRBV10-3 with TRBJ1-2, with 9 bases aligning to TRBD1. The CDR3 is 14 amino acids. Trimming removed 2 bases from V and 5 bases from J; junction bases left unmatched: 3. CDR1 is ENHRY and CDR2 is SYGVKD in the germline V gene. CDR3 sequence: CAISEIGTGYGYTF. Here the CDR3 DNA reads TGTGCCATCAGTGAGATAGGGACAGGGTATGGCTACACCTTC.

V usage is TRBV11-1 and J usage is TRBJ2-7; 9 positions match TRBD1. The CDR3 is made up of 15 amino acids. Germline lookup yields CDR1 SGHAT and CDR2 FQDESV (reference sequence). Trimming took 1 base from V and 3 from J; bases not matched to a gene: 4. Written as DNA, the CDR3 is TGTGCCAGCAGCTTAGATTGGGGACAGGGCTACGAGCAGTACTTC. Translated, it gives CASSLDWGQGYEQYF. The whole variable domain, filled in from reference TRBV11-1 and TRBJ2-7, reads EAEVAQSPRYKITEKSQAVAFWCDPISGHATLYWYRQILGQGPELLVQFQDESVVDDSQLPKDRFSAERLKGVDSTLKIQPAELGDSAMYLCASSLDWGQGYEQYFGPGTRLTVT.

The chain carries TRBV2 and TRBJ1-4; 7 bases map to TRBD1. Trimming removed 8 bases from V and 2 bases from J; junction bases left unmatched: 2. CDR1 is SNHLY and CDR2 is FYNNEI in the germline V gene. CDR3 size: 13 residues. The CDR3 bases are TGTGCCAGCCACAGGGGCACTAATGAAAAACTGTTTTTT. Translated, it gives CASHRGTNEKLFF. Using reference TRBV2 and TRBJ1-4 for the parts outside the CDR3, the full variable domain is EPEVTQTPSHQVTQMGQEVILRCVPISNHLYFYWYRQILGQKVEFLVSFYNNEISEKSEIFDDQFSVERPDGSNFTLKIRSTKLEDSAMYFCASHRGTNEKLFFGSGTQLSVL.

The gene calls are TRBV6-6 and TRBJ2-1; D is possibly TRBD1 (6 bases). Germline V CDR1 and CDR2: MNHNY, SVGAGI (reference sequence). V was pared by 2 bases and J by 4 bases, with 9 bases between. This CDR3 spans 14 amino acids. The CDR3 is CASSYEGVYNEQFF. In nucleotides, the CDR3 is TGTGCCAGCAGTTACGAGGGGGTTTACAATGAGCAGTTCTTC.

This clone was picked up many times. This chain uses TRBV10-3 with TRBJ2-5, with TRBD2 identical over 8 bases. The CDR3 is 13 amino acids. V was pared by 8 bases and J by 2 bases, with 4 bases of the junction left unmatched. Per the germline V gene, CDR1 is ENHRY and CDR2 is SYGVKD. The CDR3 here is CAIRAGAQETQYF. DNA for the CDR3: TGTGCCATCCGAGCGGGGGCACAAGAGACCCAGTACTTC.

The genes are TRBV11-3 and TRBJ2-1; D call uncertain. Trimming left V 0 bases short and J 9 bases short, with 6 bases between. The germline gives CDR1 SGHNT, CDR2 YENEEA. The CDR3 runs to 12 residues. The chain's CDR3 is CASSLDRGEQFF. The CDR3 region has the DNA TGTGCCAGCAGCTTAGATCGCGGTGAGCAGTTCTTC.